One sample yielded the 26 T cell receptor beta chains listed below, sequenced in a study. MiXCR, applied by TCRdb to the 5' RACE reads, yields one record per CDR3 protein. The sample carries 45,000 to 60,000 distinct CDR3 sequences, about 25% recorded once. The source material was tumor-infiltrating naive CD4+ T cells sorted from the breast tumor. The subset is: naive CD4+ T cells, CD4+CD45RA+CD25-. The receptors were sampled from a female donor with breast cancer.

This clonotype was seen only a few times. The genes are TRBV21-1 and TRBJ2-2; the table assigns TRBD2, which was not confirmed against the DNA. TRBV21-1 is labeled a pseudogene. The CDR3 consists of 15 residues. The CDR3 region is CASSLGTSVDGELFF. The DNA for the CDR3 is TGTGCCAGCAGCCTAGGAACTAGCGTTGACGGGGAGCTGTTTTTT.

This clonotype occurred a few times. J is TRBJ2-5 and V is TRBV6-1, with 7 bases matching TRBD2. The CDR3 contains 14 residues. Germline assignment: CDR1 MNHNS and CDR2 SASEGT. With 5 bases clipped from V and 4 bases from J, the junction kept 7 bases outside the gene matches. CDR3 DNA sequence: TGTGCCAGCAGTCAGGCTAGCGGCTTAGAGACCCAGTACTTC. It codes for CASSQASGLETQYF.

Only a few counts were recorded for this clonotype. The chain links TRBV30 to TRBJ2-3; no clear D gene. Germline CDR1 reads GTSNPN; CDR2 reads SVGIG (reference sequence). The V end was cut by 2 bases, the J end by 2 bases, with 5 bases between. The CDR3 runs 12 residues. The CDR3 reads CAWSPTTDTQYF. In DNA form, the CDR3 reads TGTGCCTGGAGTCCCACCACAGATACGCAGTATTTT.

This clonotype came up many times. The V gene is TRBV20-1, the J gene TRBJ1-2, with D possibly being TRBD1 (6 bases). Trimming removed 4 bases from V and 6 bases from J, with 18 bases in between. CDR1 and CDR2 from the germline V gene are DFQATT and SNEGSKA (reference sequence). The CDR3 is 14 residues long. CDR3 in amino acids: CSANDRTKGDGYTF. CDR3 nucleotides: TGCAGTGCTAATGATCGGACAAAGGGGGATGGCTACACCTTC.

The chain links TRBV15 to TRBJ2-1; maybe TRBD2 (5 bases). The CDR3 runs 16 residues. V lost 1 base to trimming and J lost 7 bases, with 17 bases between them. CDR1 is LNHNV, CDR2 YYDKDF, per germline (reference sequence). The CDR3 is CATSRALDSSGNEQFF. CDR3 nucleotides: TGTGCCACCAGCAGAGCCCTGGACTCCTCTGGGAATGAGCAGTTCTTC.

This clonotype has a handful of counts. The V gene is TRBV2, the J gene TRBJ1-6; 7 nucleotides align to TRBD1. The CDR3 is 13 residues long. Trimming at V came to 7 bases and at J to 16 bases, leaving 13 bases not matched to a gene. Per germline, CDR1 SNHLY and CDR2 FYNNEI. The CDR3 DNA is TGTGCCAGCAAGCGCGGGGAGGGGGCAGCACTCCACTTT. Residues: CASKRGEGAALHF.

This clonotype was counted many times. J is TRBJ2-3 and V is TRBV6-5; D possibly corresponds to TRBD1 (5 bases). Germline-derived CDR1 and CDR2 are MNHEY and SVGAGI. This CDR3 is 13 amino acids long. V dropped 9 bases and J dropped 3 bases, with 13 bases sitting between them. As DNA, the CDR3 is TGTGCCAGTACCCCCCCAGGGACAGATACGCAGTATTTT. Its protein is CASTPPGTDTQYF.

This clonotype was recorded at least ten times. The chain is built from TRBV7-3 and TRBJ1-6; D remains ambiguous. The V gene lost 4 bases and the J gene lost 9 bases, with 19 bases spanning the gap. Germline-derived CDR1 and CDR2 are SGHTA and FQGTGA. CDR3 length: 16 residues. The CDR3 coding sequence is TGTGCCAGCAGCTCAACTCCGACGGCGGCGGGTTCACCCCTCCACTTT. The encoded protein is CASSSTPTAAGSPLHF.

In its sample, this clonotype was seen a few times. This chain uses TRBV5-1 with TRBJ1-1, with 7 bases lining up with TRBD1. The J segment lost 4 bases and the V segment lost 2 bases, leaving 8 bases of the junction unmatched. Germline CDR1 SGHRS, CDR2 YFSETQ. The CDR3 extends over 15 amino acids. The CDR3 region is CASSFWTGRGTEAFF. For the CDR3, the DNA is TGCGCCAGCAGCTTCTGGACAGGAAGGGGCACTGAAGCTTTCTTT.

This clonotype has at least ten counts. The genes are TRBV5-1 and TRBJ2-1; 8 bases match TRBD2. Germline CDR1 reads SGHRS; CDR2 reads YFSETQ. This CDR3 comprises 16 residues. Trimming at V came to 4 bases and at J to 4 bases, leaving 10 bases not matched to a gene. In DNA, the CDR3 is TGCGCCAGCAGCCCTCAGGGAGCGGGGGTTTACAATGAGCAGTTCTTC. Translation: CASSPQGAGVYNEQFF. Full variable domain (remainder filled in from reference TRBV5-1 and TRBJ2-1): KAGVTQTPRYLIKTRGQQVTLSCSPISGHRSVSWYQQTPGQGLQFLFEYFSETQRNKGNFPGRFSGRQFSNSRSEMNVSTLELGDSALYLCASSPQGAGVYNEQFFGPGTRLTVL.

This clonotype was picked up a small number of times. Written as DNA, the CDR3 is TGCGCCAGCAGCCAAGGGGGTCTCAGGAGCTCCTACAATGAGCAGTTCTTC. It codes for CASSQGGLRSSYNEQFF. This chain uses TRBV4-1 with TRBJ2-1; D call uncertain. This CDR3 is built from 17 residues. Germline CDR1 reads MGHRA; CDR2 reads YSYEKL. With 1 base removed from V and 0 bases from J, the gap between germline ends came to 13 bases.

The table lists this clonotype with many counts. The rearrangement uses TRBV24-1 and TRBJ2-3; D perhaps matches TRBD2 (6 bases). With 7 bases removed from V and 6 bases from J, the gap between germline ends came to 13 bases. The length of the CDR3 is 13 residues. Germline V CDR1 and CDR2: KGHDR, SFDVKD. This chain's CDR3 is CATRGGESDTQYF. CDR3 in DNA: TGTGCCACCAGGGGGGGAGAATCGGATACGCAGTATTTT.

The rearrangement uses TRBV10-1 and TRBJ2-2; D is unresolved. V was clipped by 7 bases and J by 6 bases, with 15 bases between them. CDR1 and CDR2 (germline): WNHNN, SYGVQD (reference sequence). The CDR3 covers 14 residues. CDR3 sequence (DNA): TGCGCCAGCACCTCAACAGTTGGCGCCGGGGAGCTGTTTTTT. Translation gives CASTSTVGAGELFF.

This clonotype was detected a few times. The V gene is TRBV7-6, the J gene TRBJ2-2; D gene uncertain. Germline-derived CDR1 and CDR2 are SGHVS and FNYEAQ. V lost 3 bases to trimming and J lost 5 bases, with 7 bases between them. CDR3 length: 13 amino acids. DNA for the CDR3: TGTGCCAGCAGCTTCCAATTAACCGGGGAGCTGTTTTTT. Translation gives CASSFQLTGELFF.

The rearrangement uses TRBV5-1 and TRBJ1-2; the D gene is possibly TRBD1 (6 bases). Germline V gives CDR1 SGHRS, CDR2 YFSETQ. V shed 0 bases and J shed 7 bases, with 13 bases lying between them. The CDR3 loop spans 14 amino acids. CDR3 loop: CASSLEAGASGYTF. The CDR3 DNA follows: TGCGCCAGCAGCTTGGAGGCAGGGGCGAGTGGCTACACCTTC.

This clonotype was counted only a few times. The CDR3 loop reads CASSSLTRYEQYF. CDR3 sequence (DNA): TGTGCCAGCAGTTCCCTAACTCGCTACGAGCAGTACTTC. This chain uses TRBV6-2 or TRBV6-3 with TRBJ2-7, with D unclear. The ends were cut back, 4 bases at V and 3 bases at J, with 10 bases in the middle. The CDR3 totals 13 residues. Germline-derived CDR1 and CDR2 are MNHEY and SVGEGT.

This clonotype showed up just a few times. This chain connects TRBV6-1 to TRBJ2-5; TRBD1 matches at 7 bases. The CDR3 spans 14 residues. The germline CDR1 and CDR2 sequences are MNHNS and SASEGT. V shed 6 bases, J shed 0 bases, and the junction held 4 bases outside the gene matches. The CDR3 reads CASRIQGNQETQYF. As DNA, the CDR3 is TGTGCCAGCAGAATACAGGGGAACCAAGAGACCCAGTACTTC.

The rearrangement links TRBV4-1 to TRBJ2-5; the D gene is possibly TRBD2 (6 bases). The germline CDR1 and CDR2 sequences are MGHRA and YSYEKL. The CDR3 sequence is 19 residues long. Between the trimmed V and J ends, which lost 1 base and 5 bases, there was a span of 26 bases. The CDR3 DNA sequence: TGCGCCAGCAGCCAAGGTTATTTTAGGAGGGATGGAGGGATGGAGACCCAGTACTTC. Amino acids: CASSQGYFRRDGGMETQYF.

This clonotype has at least ten counts. This chain uses TRBV10-2 with TRBJ2-3; 7 bases match TRBD2. In germline, CDR1 is WSHSY, CDR2 SAAADI. Trimming at V came to 3 bases and at J to 8 bases, leaving 8 bases not matched to a gene. There are 14 residues in the CDR3. The DNA for the CDR3 is TGCGCCAGCAGTGAATCGGGAGGATTGAGTACGCAGTATTTT. Amino acid sequence: CASSESGGLSTQYF.

This clonotype was seen ten or more times. The chain is built from TRBV29-1 and TRBJ2-5; D is ambiguous. The CDR3 runs to 12 residues. V was cut by 4 bases and J by 3 bases, with 9 bases left in between. Germline CDR1 SQVTM, CDR2 ANQGSEA. CDR3 region: CSVAGNEETQYF. CDR3 nucleotides: TGCAGCGTTGCTGGAAACGAAGAGACCCAGTACTTC.

Note on this clonotype: The junction does not match germline at one end; this may be a read error. The chain has TRBV19 and TRBJ1-1; no clear D gene. The germline CDR1 and CDR2 sequences are LNHDA and SQIVND (reference sequence). The CDR3 is 13 residues long. CDR3 region: CASSPRTNIEAFF. CDR3 nucleotides: TGTGCCAGTAGTCCCCGGACGAACATTGAAGCTTTCTTT.

The chain links TRBV6-5 to TRBJ1-2; possibly TRBD1 for D (5 bases). With 6 bases removed from V and 5 bases from J, the gap between germline ends came to 13 bases. This CDR3 comprises 13 residues. CDR1 and CDR2 from the germline V gene are MNHEY and SVGAGI. CDR3 protein: CASSPPGGYGYTF. CDR3 DNA: TGTGCCAGCAGCCCGCCGGGGGGTTATGGCTACACCTTC.

This clonotype has ten or more counts. The chain uses TRBV6-4 and TRBJ1-1; no clear D. V was pared by 0 bases and J by 0 bases, with 5 bases between. The V gene's germline CDR1 is MRHNA and CDR2 SNTAGT. The CDR3 runs to 14 residues. The CDR3 DNA reads as TGTGCCAGCAGTGACTCTTCCTTGAACACTGAAGCTTTCTTT. This encodes CASSDSSLNTEAFF.

The chain employs TRBV15 and TRBJ1-4; 8 nucleotides agree with TRBD1. The germline V gene has CDR1 LNHNV and CDR2 YYDKDF (reference sequence). This CDR3 is built from 18 residues. V was clipped by 3 bases and J by 0 bases; unmatched bases: 9. In DNA form, the CDR3 reads TGTGCCACCAGCAGTAAAGGACAGGGAGAAGCAACTAATGAAAAACTGTTTTTT. Its protein is CATSSKGQGEATNEKLFF.

In this sample, this clonotype turned up a few times. This chain uses TRBV7-2 with TRBJ2-6; the D gene is possibly TRBD1 (5 bases). Trimming pared 4 bases from V and 1 base from J, leaving 8 bases between. The CDR3 sequence is 15 residues long. Per germline, CDR1 SGHTA and CDR2 FQGNSA. CDR3 sequence reads: CASSYRSSGANVLTF. In DNA form, the CDR3 reads TGTGCCAGCAGCTACAGGAGTTCTGGGGCCAACGTCCTGACTTTC.

Comments on this clonotype: Its ends do not fully match the called genes, so a read error is possible. The V and J genes are TRBV20-1 and TRBJ2-2, with a tentative D call TRBD1 (5 bases). Germline V CDR1 and CDR2: DFQATT, SNEGSKA (reference sequence). The CDR3 runs to 14 residues. As DNA, the CDR3 is TGCGGTGCTGCAGGGAATGGAGACACCGGGGAGCTGTTTTTT. Its protein product is CGAAGNGDTGELFF.